The sample holds one count of the clone carrying this TCR beta chain. Its antigen is still unknown. The CDR3 covers 10 residues. Trimming cost V 11 bases and J 2 bases, with 6 bases left between them. In germline, CDR1 is LNHDA, CDR2 SQIVND (reference sequence). Profiled with immunoSEQ multiplex PCR; TCRdb holds only in-frame clones, not every one. The sample has approximately 160,000 clones, roughly 90% seen once; the top ten hold 4.5% to 7%. The sample comes from a study of cytomegalovirus exposure and HLA in healthy donors. General study points: That first-cohort TCR clusters tended to co-occur in the 120 or so validation repertoires was found in a later analysis.

The sequencing input was PBMCs. The sequence was collected from a woman younger than 45 in good health and CMV-seronegative. The chain couples TRBV19 to TRBJ2-5; D gene uncertain. Here the CDR3 DNA reads TGTGCCCTCCGGCAAGAGACCCAGTACTTC. Translated, it gives CALRQETQYF.